This is a list of T cell receptor beta chains from one sample in a study of T cells after yellow fever vaccination. TCRdb itself ran the 5' RACE reads through MiXCR, one entry per CDR3 protein. This table holds under 600,000 distinct CDR3 sequences, roughly 14% found once. The material sequenced was PBMCs, taken on the day of the yellow fever booster vaccination. These receptor sequences come from a man aged 25 to 40 who received the YFV17D yellow fever vaccine. CDR3s include the opening cysteine and the closing phenylalanine or tryptophan. Fields, in order: J gene, D gene, V gene, clone size, CDR3 protein, CDR3 DNA. A D gene is named only where the DNA matches it firmly. Size values are once, few and many counts, or a class for expanded clones, and some rows have none.

J: TRBJ2-7
D: .
V: TRBV5-4
size: few
CDR3: CASSFEQRYEQYF
DNA: TGTGCCAGCAGCTTCGAACAGCGCTACGAGCAGTACTTC

J: TRBJ2-2
D: TRBD1
V: TRBV5-1
size: .
CDR3: CASSSGQGGGTGELFF
DNA: TGCGCCAGCAGCTCAGGACAGGGTGGTGGCACCGGGGAGCTGTTTTTT

J: TRBJ2-3
D: .
V: TRBV20-1
size: few
CDR3: CSAAGGTSTDTQYF
DNA: TGCAGTGCTGCCGGGGGAACTAGCACAGATACGCAGTATTTT

J: TRBJ2-5
D: .
V: TRBV10-3
size: .
CDR3: CAISEPHPGRIQETQYF
DNA: TGTGCCATCAGTGAGCCTCATCCGGGACGGATTCAAGAGACCCAGTACTTC

J: TRBJ2-3
D: .
V: TRBV27
size: many
CDR3: CASSLLVADTQYF
DNA: TGTGCCAGCAGTCTCCTCGTCGCAGATACGCAGTATTTT

J: TRBJ2-1
D: .
V: TRBV7-2
size: .
CDR3: CASSLRRDSYNEQFF
DNA: TGTGCCAGCAGCTTACGGCGGGACTCGTACAATGAGCAGTTCTTC

J: TRBJ1-1
D: TRBD1
V: TRBV20-1
size: .
CDR3: CSANSDRVFLSTEAFF
DNA: TGCAGTGCTAACTCGGACAGGGTTTTCCTAAGCACTGAAGCTTTCTTT

J: TRBJ2-7
D: TRBD2
V: TRBV20-1
size: .
CDR3: CCARLMTSGTSYEQYF
DNA: TGCTGTGCTAGATTGATGACTAGCGGGACGTCCTACGAGCAGTACTTC

J: TRBJ1-6
D: TRBD1
V: TRBV6-1
size: few
CDR3: CATGRDRAISPLHF
DNA: TGTGCCACCGGCCGGGACAGGGCAATATCACCCCTCCACTTT

J: TRBJ2-1
D: .
V: TRBV10-3
size: .
CDR3: CAIGGNEQFF
DNA: TGTGCCATCGGCGGGAATGAGCAGTTCTTC

J: TRBJ2-2
D: TRBD2
V: TRBV6-1
size: .
CDR3: CASSLAPGGTGELFF
DNA: TGTGCCAGCAGCCTCGCGCCGGGAGGGACCGGGGAGCTGTTTTTT

J: TRBJ2-5
D: .
V: TRBV7-2
size: .
CDR3: CASSLESFQETQYF
DNA: TGTGCCAGCAGCTTAGAAAGTTTCCAAGAGACCCAGTACTTC

J: TRBJ2-7
D: TRBD2
V: TRBV27
size: few
CDR3: CASSFRPGDREAYF
DNA: TGTGCCAGCAGTTTCCGCCCCGGAGACCGGGAGGCGTACTTC

J: TRBJ2-1
D: .
V: TRBV30
size: .
CDR3: CAWKATLLYNEQFF
DNA: TGTGCCTGGAAAGCGACGCTACTTTACAATGAGCAGTTCTTC

J: TRBJ2-3
D: .
V: TRBV27
size: .
CDR3: CASSFTLRGTDTQYF
DNA: TGTGCCAGCAGTTTCACACTCAGAGGCACAGATACGCAGTATTTT

J: TRBJ2-3
D: TRBD2
V: TRBV5-1
size: .
CDR3: CASSFFLAGDTDTQYF
DNA: TGCGCCAGCAGCTTCTTTCTAGCGGGAGACACAGATACGCAGTATTTT

J: TRBJ2-7
D: .
V: TRBV5-1
size: .
CDR3: CASSGLDGYEQYF
DNA: TGCGCCAGCAGCGGGCTGGACGGCTACGAGCAGTACTTC

J: TRBJ2-7
D: TRBD2
V: TRBV28
size: few
CDR3: CASSIGAGGNNEQYF
DNA: TGTGCCAGCAGCATTGGGGCGGGAGGGAACAACGAGCAGTACTTC

J: TRBJ1-6
D: .
V: TRBV7-2
size: .
CDR3: CASSKHQLGVDSPLHF
DNA: TGTGCCAGCAGCAAACATCAGTTGGGGGTCGATTCACCCCTCCACTTT

J: TRBJ2-3
D: .
V: TRBV7-2
size: .
CDR3: CASSLGTLRQYF
DNA: TGTGCCAGCAGCTTAGGGACGTTACGGCAGTATTTT

J: TRBJ2-1
D: .
V: TRBV20-1
size: few
CDR3: CSASGYQVGEQFF
DNA: TGCAGTGCTAGCGGGTATCAAGTCGGGGAGCAGTTCTTC

J: TRBJ2-1
D: .
V: TRBV24-1
size: once
CDR3: CATSTPSTDLSSYNEQFF
DNA: TGTGCCACCTCCACCCCTAGTACCGACCTGAGCTCCTACAATGAGCAGTTCTTC

J: TRBJ2-3
D: TRBD2
V: TRBV7-2
size: .
CDR3: CASSKNSGIGTDTQYF
DNA: TGTGCCAGCAGCAAAAATAGCGGGATTGGCACAGATACGCAGTATTTT

J: TRBJ2-5
D: .
V: TRBV20-1
size: .
CDR3: CSARGGPHQETQYF
DNA: TGCAGTGCTAGAGGCGGGCCCCACCAGGAGACCCAGTACTTC

J: TRBJ2-7
D: TRBD2
V: TRBV11-2
size: .
CDR3: CASSLVGTSGTYPIYEQYF
DNA: TGTGCCAGCAGCTTAGTCGGGACTAGCGGGACCTACCCTATTTACGAGCAGTACTTC

J: TRBJ2-7
D: .
V: TRBV20-1
size: .
CDR3: CSARDSGESSYEQYF
DNA: TGCAGTGCTAGAGATTCGGGGGAGAGCTCCTACGAGCAGTACTTC

J: TRBJ2-5
D: .
V: TRBV15
size: .
CDR3: CATSRPGEPTGETQYF
DNA: TGTGCCACCAGCAGACCCGGGGAGCCCACCGGAGAGACCCAGTACTTC